The rows below give T cell receptor beta chains drawn from one sample of a study of blood T cell repertoires in COVID-19. The table came from immunoSEQ multiplex PCR; TCRdb's copy has only in-frame clones and leaves some out. There are 250,000 or so clones in the sample; approximately 84% occur only once, and just over 6.5% lies in the top ten. Source material: PBMCs or T cells enriched from blood (not recorded which). The receptors shown here come from a woman between 45 and 65 years old who had been exposed to COVID-19. The CDR3 runs from the conserved cysteine through the conserved F or W.

V: TRBV10-3
J: TRBJ2-7
length: 13
CDR3: CAISEALQDEQYF

V: TRBV27
J: TRBJ1-5
length: 15
CDR3: CASSLGGPGNQPQHF

V: TRBV4-3
J: TRBJ2-1
length: 14
CDR3: CASSPLGGANEQFF

V: TRBV7-9
J: TRBJ2-2
length: 14
CDR3: CASSPGAGNGELFF

V: TRBV6-5
J: TRBJ1-1
length: 14
CDR3: CAPPGHTQNTEAFF

V: TRBV6-6
J: TRBJ2-2
length: 15
CDR3: CASNERGEWAGELFF

V: TRBV5-1
J: TRBJ2-3
length: 17
CDR3: CASSPALSGGSRDTQYF

V: TRBV9
J: TRBJ2-2
length: 16
CDR3: CASSSSGGARGGELFF

V: TRBV6-5
J: TRBJ1-1
length: 13
CDR3: CASSLGRGTEAFF

V: TRBV5-6
J: TRBJ1-1
length: 16
CDR3: CASSERQGARVTEAFF

V: TRBV11-3
J: TRBJ1-6
length: 13
CDR3: CASSLYGDSPLHF

V: TRBV11-2
J: TRBJ1-2
length: 16
CDR3: CASSLGGKGAGYGYTF

V: TRBV6-2/TRBV6-3
J: TRBJ2-7
length: 16
CDR3: CASSSKTGVTIYEQYF

V: TRBV27
J: TRBJ1-6
length: 17
CDR3: CASRAQNSGQYNSPLHF

V: TRBV28
J: TRBJ1-1
length: 16
CDR3: CASRETGGGSTTEAFF

V: TRBV27
J: TRBJ1-6
length: 14
CDR3: CASSFGDRNSPLHF

V: TRBV3-1/TRBV3-2
J: TRBJ2-1
length: 15
CDR3: CASSQRGSGPNEQFF

V: TRBV5-1
J: TRBJ2-3
length: 13
CDR3: CASSLDLEDTQYF

V: TRBV15
J: TRBJ2-4
length: 15
CDR3: CATSPDVAPGNIQYF

V: TRBV7-2
J: TRBJ2-7
length: 13
CDR3: CASSRGPWYEQYF

V: TRBV23-1
J: TRBJ1-1
length: 16
CDR3: CASSQSGLNVDTEAFF

V: TRBV29-1
J: TRBJ2-1
length: 13
CDR3: CSVLPGLYNEQFF

V: TRBV12-3/TRBV12-4
J: TRBJ2-3
length: 13
CDR3: CASSLWGAESQYF

V: TRBV3-1/TRBV3-2
J: TRBJ2-3
length: 15
CDR3: CASSPGGWTTDTQYF

V: TRBV10-1
J: TRBJ1-2
length: 13
CDR3: CASSRDPLGGYTF

V: TRBV4-2
J: TRBJ1-1
length: 12
CDR3: CASSHRGTEAFF

V: TRBV4-2
J: TRBJ2-1
length: 12
CDR3: CASSQQGYEQFF